What follows are 22 T cell receptor beta chains derived from one specimen sequenced in a study of identical twins. Via MiXCR, TCRdb re-called the 5' RACE reads, giving one row per CDR3 protein. This table holds under 900,000 distinct CDR3 sequences, 15% to 20% found once. These data also formed part of another study, on T cells expressing NK-cell markers.

The specimen was PBMCs. The receptors here all came from a woman under 30 in good health.

This clonotype was recorded a few times. The chain carries TRBV4-3 and TRBJ2-5; D is unclear. Between the trimmed V and J ends, which lost 4 bases and 5 bases, there was a span of 14 bases. The length of the CDR3 is 14 residues. Germline V gene data show CDR1 as LGHNA and CDR2 as YSLEER. Here the CDR3 DNA reads TGCGCCAGCAGCCCCTCCCGTTGGTTGGAGACCCAGTACTTC. Its translation: CASSPSRWLETQYF.

The sample holds a few counts of this clonotype. The rearrangement joins TRBV12-3 or TRBV12-4 to TRBJ2-4; 7 positions agree with TRBD1. Germline trimming cut 5 bases from V and 7 bases from J; bases unmatched to any gene: 2. The CDR3 length is 12 residues. The CDR3 DNA is TGTGCCAGCAGTGAAGGGGGCAACATTCAGTACTTC. Protein sequence: CASSEGGNIQYF.

This chain joins TRBV10-3 and TRBJ2-5, with 10 bases that match TRBD2. V was clipped by 10 bases and J by 3 bases; unmatched bases: 8. The CDR3 spans 14 residues. Looked up from germline, CDR1 is ENHRY and CDR2 is SYGVKD. The CDR3 bases are TGTGCCACCCACTCCAGCGGGGGGGAAGAGACCCAGTACTTC. As protein: CATHSSGGEETQYF.

This clonotype was recorded many times. The genes are TRBV7-6 and TRBJ2-3, with D perhaps given as TRBD1 or TRBD2 (5 bases each). Trimming removed 1 base at V and 9 bases at J, with 14 bases between. CDR1 is SGHVS, CDR2 FNYEAQ, per germline. The CDR3 has 14 amino acids. The CDR3 region has the DNA TGTGCCAGCAGCTTAGGTCTCTCAAGGGACACGCAGTATTTT. Amino acid sequence: CASSLGLSRDTQYF.

The rearrangement links TRBV11-2 to TRBJ2-4, with D unclear. The germline CDR1 and CDR2 sequences are SGHAT and FQNNGV. The CDR3 runs 17 residues. V lost 2 bases and J lost 0, with 14 bases in between. The CDR3 reads CASSLLNGPLAKNIQYF. In DNA, the CDR3 is TGTGCCAGCAGCTTATTGAACGGGCCTCTAGCCAAAAACATTCAGTACTTC.

Notes on this clonotype: Just one base apart from a much larger clone, this may be a read error. The chain couples TRBV7-2 to TRBJ1-1, with D tentatively TRBD1 (5 bases). The CDR3 extends over 14 amino acids. V lost 5 bases, J lost 1 base, and 11 bases lay in between. In germline, CDR1 is SGHTA, CDR2 FQGNSA. The CDR3 loop reads CASSPGPPNTEAFF. DNA for the CDR3: TGTGCCAGCAGCCCGGGACCGCCGAACACTGAAGCTTTCTTT.

This clonotype was detected only a few times. This sequence joins TRBV7-9 and TRBJ2-3; TRBD1 matches 7 bases. The CDR3 has 15 residues. Germline-derived CDR1 and CDR2 are SEHNR and FQNEAQ (reference sequence). V gave up 5 bases and J gave up 2 bases; unmatched junction bases: 7. The CDR3 bases are TGTGCCAGCAGCCCGGGACAGTCGTTCACAGATACGCAGTATTTT. Its protein product is CASSPGQSFTDTQYF.

This clonotype was found a few times. The chain employs TRBV29-1 and TRBJ2-3; 10 positions agree with TRBD2. V lost 6 bases, J lost 5 bases, and 11 bases stayed unmatched. The germline V gene encodes CDR1 SQVTM and CDR2 ANQGSEA. The CDR3 sequence is 15 residues long. DNA for the CDR3: TGCAGCGTCGCGCCAAGCGGGAGGGCCATAGATACGCAGTATTTT. Translated: CSVAPSGRAIDTQYF.

This clonotype is labeled as medium-sized (0.01 to 0.1%). V gene TRBV7-2 combines with J gene TRBJ2-1, with 8 bases matching TRBD2. With V trimmed by 2 bases and J by 5 bases, 5 bases remained unmatched. This CDR3 comprises 15 residues. Germline CDR1 is SGHTA and CDR2 is FQGNSA. The CDR3 DNA reads as TGTGCCAGCAGCTTAATGCCGGGGGGGCACAATGAGCAGTTCTTC. It translates to CASSLMPGGHNEQFF.

The DNA of the CDR3 is TGTGCCACCCAGGGGGCCTATACCTCCTCCTACAATGAGCAGTTCTTC. Protein product: CATQGAYTSSYNEQFF. The V gene is TRBV6-1, the J gene TRBJ2-1, with 8 bases matching TRBD1. V trimming: 10 bases; J trimming: 0 bases; junction bases outside the gene matches: 11. Germline V CDR1 and CDR2: MNHNS, SASEGT. The CDR3 length is 16 residues.

J is TRBJ2-1 and V is TRBV10-3, with 15 nucleotides matching TRBD2. The V and J ends lost 4 bases and 7 bases, in that order; junction bases with no gene match: 2. The length of the CDR3 is 15 residues. The germline V gene encodes CDR1 ENHRY and CDR2 SYGVKD. CDR3 loop: CAISGGLAGGNEQFF. CDR3 DNA sequence: TGTGCCATCAGTGGGGGACTAGCGGGAGGAAATGAGCAGTTCTTC.

This chain joins TRBV7-3 and TRBJ2-3, with D possibly being TRBD1 or TRBD2 (5 bases each). V shed 1 base and J shed 2 bases, with 13 bases lying between them. This CDR3 spans 16 amino acids. Germline V CDR1 and CDR2: SGHTA, FQGTGA. The CDR3 sequence: CASSLSGGTITDTQYF. For the CDR3, the DNA is TGTGCCAGCAGCTTAAGTGGGGGAACAATCACAGATACGCAGTATTTT.

The sample holds a few counts of this clonotype. The chain combines TRBV20-1 with TRBJ2-7; D remains ambiguous. The V end lost 0 bases, the J end lost 1 base, and 7 bases lay between the germline ends. This CDR3 contains 13 residues. CDR1 is DFQATT, CDR2 SNEGSKA, per germline (reference sequence). CDR3 loop: CSARDLLSYEQYF. DNA for the CDR3: TGCAGTGCTAGAGATTTACTTTCCTACGAGCAGTACTTC.

V usage is TRBV3-1 and J usage is TRBJ2-7, with D unresolved. V lost 1 base and J lost 8, with 9 bases in between. This CDR3 is built from 12 residues. Germline values: CDR1 LGHDT, CDR2 YNNKEL (reference sequence). CDR3 protein: CASSQATFQQYF. For the CDR3, the DNA is TGTGCCAGCAGCCAAGCTACCTTTCAGCAGTACTTC.

This clonotype was recorded many times. The genes are TRBV9 and TRBJ1-2; a possible D gene is TRBD1 (5 bases). CDR1 SGDLS and CDR2 YYNGEE come from the germline V gene. V was pared by 3 bases and J by 4 bases, with 13 bases between. The length of the CDR3 is 14 residues. CDR3 sequence reads: CASSAPMGRYGYTF. Here the CDR3 DNA reads TGTGCCAGCAGCGCTCCAATGGGGCGCTATGGCTACACCTTC. Full variable domain (missing parts from reference TRBV9 and TRBJ1-2): DSGVTQTPKHLITATGQRVTLRCSPRSGDLSVYWYQQSLDQGLQFLIQYYNGEERAKGNILERFSAQQFPDLHSELNLSSLELGDSALYFCASSAPMGRYGYTFGSGTRLTVV.

J is TRBJ1-2 and V is TRBV4-3, with D hard to call. V lost 1 base, J lost 3 bases, and 12 bases lay in between. The CDR3 is made up of 15 amino acids. Germline CDR1 is LGHNA and CDR2 is YSLEER. In DNA, the CDR3 is TGCGCCAGCAGCCAAGGACGGGCCACGGACTATGGCTACACCTTC. Its translation is CASSQGRATDYGYTF.

There are a few counts of this clonotype. V is TRBV24-1 and J is TRBJ2-3; 8 nucleotides line up with TRBD1. CDR1 is KGHDR and CDR2 is SFDVKD in the germline V gene. Trimming cost V 3 bases and J 6 bases; bases outside gene matches: 4. The CDR3 has 14 residues. CDR3 amino acids: CATSDGQGPDTQYF. The CDR3 DNA follows: TGTGCCACCAGTGATGGACAGGGACCCGATACGCAGTATTTT.

This clonotype was counted between two and nine times. The rearrangement uses TRBV12-3 or TRBV12-4 and TRBJ2-3; 9 nucleotides match TRBD2. Germline trimming cut 5 bases from V and 4 bases from J; bases unmatched to any gene: 7. CDR3 length equals 15 residues. The CDR3 DNA reads as TGTGCCAGCAGTGGCTTGCGGGGGGGCTCAGATACGCAGTATTTT. Protein: CASSGLRGGSDTQYF.

This clonotype was seen a handful of times. J is TRBJ1-1 and V is TRBV2; a weak D match, TRBD1 (5 bases). The germline CDR1 and CDR2 sequences are SNHLY and FYNNEI. Trimming removed 8 bases from V and 10 bases from J, with 14 bases in between. The CDR3 runs to 11 residues. CDR3 region: CASGTGVGAFF. The CDR3 DNA reads as TGTGCCAGCGGAACGGGGGTAGGAGCTTTCTTT.

This clonotype was detected ten times or more. The rearrangement uses TRBV5-6 and TRBJ2-1; D is unresolved. The CDR3 is 12 amino acids. In germline, CDR1 is SGHDT, CDR2 YYEEEE. The V gene lost 0 bases and the J gene lost 6 bases, with 4 bases spanning the gap. The CDR3, as DNA: TGTGCCAGCAGCTTGGTCACCAATGAGCAGTTCTTC. Its translation is CASSLVTNEQFF.

V and J are TRBV6-1 and TRBJ1-1; D is ambiguous. The CDR3 extends over 12 amino acids. Between the trimmed V and J ends, which lost 4 bases and 5 bases, there was a span of 8 bases. Germline V gives CDR1 MNHNS, CDR2 SASEGT. CDR3 in amino acids: CASSGRRTEAFF. The CDR3 DNA reads TGTGCCAGCAGTGGGAGGCGAACTGAAGCTTTCTTT.

The chain combines TRBV28 with TRBJ1-4; D gene uncertain. The CDR3 loop spans 12 amino acids. The germline gives CDR1 MDHEN, CDR2 SYDVKM. V was cut by 5 bases and J by 6 bases, with 7 bases left in between. This chain's CDR3 is CASSPYYEKLFF. The CDR3 DNA reads as TGTGCCAGCAGTCCCTATTATGAAAAACTGTTTTTT.